Many counts were recorded for the clone carrying this T cell receptor (beta chain). The data stem from a study of regulatory T cells in long-lasting Graves disease. Both iRepertoire HTBI primers and Arm-PCR of CDR3 regions were used to build the TCR beta libraries. TCRdb processed the multiplex PCR reads anew with MiXCR; each CDR3 protein has one entry. Of 620,000 or so distinct CDR3 sequences in the sample, 16% were seen once. CDR3 length: 13 residues. CDR1 and CDR2 (germline): DFQATT, SNEGSKA (reference sequence). Time point in this sample: newly diagnosed GD, antithyroid drugs for less than 3 months. Extracted RNA from PBMCs served as the source of the TCR library. The patients included were those that came from an endocrinology department in Xi'an, China. The sample was also reused in another study, on T cells in Graves' hyperthyroidism and ophthalmopathy. In that study: Most expanded thyroid clonotypes above 0.001 recurred in blood.

The TCR originated in a woman in her thirties with Graves disease. The chain couples TRBV20-1 to TRBJ1-1; tentatively, D is TRBD1 (6 bases). Sequenced material: peripheral blood mononuclear cells (PBMCs), taken at new diagnosis, from a patient treated with antithyroid drugs. The chain's CDR3 is CKGGFVGHTEAFF. CDR3 coding DNA: TGCAAGGGGGGGTTCGTCGGCCACACTGAAGCTTTCTTT.